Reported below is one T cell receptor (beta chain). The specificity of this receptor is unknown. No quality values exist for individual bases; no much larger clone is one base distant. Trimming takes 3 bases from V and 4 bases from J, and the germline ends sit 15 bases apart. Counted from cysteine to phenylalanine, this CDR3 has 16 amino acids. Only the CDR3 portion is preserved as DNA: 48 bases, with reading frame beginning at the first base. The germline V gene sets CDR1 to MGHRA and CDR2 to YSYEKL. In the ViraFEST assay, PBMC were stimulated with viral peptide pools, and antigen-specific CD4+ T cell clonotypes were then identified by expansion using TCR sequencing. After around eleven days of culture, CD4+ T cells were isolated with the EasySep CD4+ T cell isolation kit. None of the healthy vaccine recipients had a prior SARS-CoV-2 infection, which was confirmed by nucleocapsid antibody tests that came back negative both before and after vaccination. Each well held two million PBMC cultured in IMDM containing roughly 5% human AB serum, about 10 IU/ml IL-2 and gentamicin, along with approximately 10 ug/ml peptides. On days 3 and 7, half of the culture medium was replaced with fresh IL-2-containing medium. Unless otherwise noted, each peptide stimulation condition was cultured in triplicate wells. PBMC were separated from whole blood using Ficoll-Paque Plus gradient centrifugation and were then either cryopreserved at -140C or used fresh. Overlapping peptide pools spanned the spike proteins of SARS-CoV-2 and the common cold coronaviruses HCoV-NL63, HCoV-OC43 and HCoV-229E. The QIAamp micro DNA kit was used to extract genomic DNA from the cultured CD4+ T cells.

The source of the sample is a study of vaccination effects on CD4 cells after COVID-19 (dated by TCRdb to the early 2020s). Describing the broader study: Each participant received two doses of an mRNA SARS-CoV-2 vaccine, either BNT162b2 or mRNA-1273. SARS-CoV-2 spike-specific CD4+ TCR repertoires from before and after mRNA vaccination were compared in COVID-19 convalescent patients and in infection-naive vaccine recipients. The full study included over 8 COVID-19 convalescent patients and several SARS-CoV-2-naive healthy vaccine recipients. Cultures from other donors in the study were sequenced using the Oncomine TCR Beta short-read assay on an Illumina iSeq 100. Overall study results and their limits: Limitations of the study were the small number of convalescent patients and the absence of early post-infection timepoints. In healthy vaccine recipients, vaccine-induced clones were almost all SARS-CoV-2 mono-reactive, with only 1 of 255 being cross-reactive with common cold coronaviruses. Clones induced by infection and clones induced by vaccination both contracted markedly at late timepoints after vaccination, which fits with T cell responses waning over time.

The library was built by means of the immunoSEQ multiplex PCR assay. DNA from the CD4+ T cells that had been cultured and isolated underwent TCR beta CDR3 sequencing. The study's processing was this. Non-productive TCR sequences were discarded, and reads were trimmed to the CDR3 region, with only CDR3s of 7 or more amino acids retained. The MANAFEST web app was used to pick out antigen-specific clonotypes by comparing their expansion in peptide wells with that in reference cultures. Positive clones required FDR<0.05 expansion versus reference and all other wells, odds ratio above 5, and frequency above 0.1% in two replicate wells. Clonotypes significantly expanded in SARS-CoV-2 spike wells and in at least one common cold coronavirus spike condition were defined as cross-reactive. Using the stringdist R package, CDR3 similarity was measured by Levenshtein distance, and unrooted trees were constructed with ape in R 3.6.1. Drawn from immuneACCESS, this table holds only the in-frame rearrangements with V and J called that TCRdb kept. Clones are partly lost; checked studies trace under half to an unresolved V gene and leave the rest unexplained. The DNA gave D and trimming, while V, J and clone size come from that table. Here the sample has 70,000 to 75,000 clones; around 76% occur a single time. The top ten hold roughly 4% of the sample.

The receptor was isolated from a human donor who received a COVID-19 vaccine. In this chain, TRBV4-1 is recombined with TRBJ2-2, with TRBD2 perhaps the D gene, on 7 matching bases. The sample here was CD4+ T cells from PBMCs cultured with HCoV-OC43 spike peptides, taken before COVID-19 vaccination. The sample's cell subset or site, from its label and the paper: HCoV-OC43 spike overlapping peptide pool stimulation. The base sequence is TGCGCCAGCAGCCACTCCAAGGGGGGGGGCACCGGGGAGCTGTTTTTT. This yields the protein CASSHSKGGGTGELFF.